This is a list of T cell receptor beta chains from one sample in a study of blood T cell repertoires in COVID-19. Assay: immunoSEQ multiplex PCR; the TCRdb copy retains only in-frame clones and omits some. The profile shows roughly 14,000 clones, around three quarters of them singletons. Sequencing input: peripheral blood. Receptors originate from an older man with acute or convalescent COVID-19. Each CDR3 is given with its conserved first and last residue. The order of the fields is J gene, clone size, D gene, V gene, CDR3 protein, CDR3 DNA. The D gene is left open where the match is weak. The size of a clone is reported for some rows only, either as once, few or many, or as a class for expanded clones.

TRBJ2-5,.,.,TRBV10-3,CAVPGGGGGETQYF,TGTGCCGTGCCAGGGGGAGGAGGTGGAGAGACCCAGTACTTC
TRBJ2-3,medium-sized,.,TRBV5-8,CASSEEGTRGDTQYF,TGTGCCAGCAGCGAAGAAGGGACTCGGGGAGATACGCAGTATTTT
TRBJ2-5,.,TRBD2,TRBV5-4,CASSPGLAGAYQETQYF,TGTGCCAGCAGCCCAGGACTAGCGGGAGCCTATCAAGAGACCCAGTACTTC
TRBJ2-3,.,TRBD2,TRBV6-2/TRBV6-3,CASSLSGTSTDTQYF,TGTGCCAGCAGTTTGAGCGGGACTAGCACAGATACGCAGTATTTT
TRBJ1-5,few,.,TRBV6-5,CASSYSRASNQPQHF,TGTGCCAGCAGTTACTCGAGGGCATCTAATCAGCCCCAGCATTTT
TRBJ1-4,.,.,TRBV30,CAWSVDQGTNEKLFF,TGTGCCTGGAGTGTAGACCAGGGTACTAATGAAAAACTGTTTTTT
TRBJ1-5,.,TRBD1,TRBV2,CASSDKQGNNQPQHF,TGTGCCAGCAGTGATAAACAGGGGAACAATCAGCCCCAGCATTTT
TRBJ2-7,few,.,TRBV7-6,CASSLGFSGSPDEQYF,TGTGCCAGCAGCTTAGGGTTCTCAGGGTCCCCGGACGAGCAGTACTTC
TRBJ1-2,.,.,TRBV6-5,CASSPEVGSYGYTF,TGTGCCAGCAGCCCCGAGGTAGGGAGCTATGGCTACACCTTC
TRBJ2-3,.,.,TRBV21-1,CASSTLAGGPGDTQYF,TGTGCCAGCAGCACACTAGCGGGGGGGCCCGGAGATACGCAGTATTTT
TRBJ1-1,once,.,TRBV7-2,CASSRQTFTEAFF,TGTGCCAGCAGCCGACAGACCTTCACTGAAGCTTTCTTT
TRBJ2-5,.,.,TRBV14,CASRLSGRIETQYF,TGTGCCAGCCGCCTGTCTGGGAGGATCGAGACCCAGTACTTC
TRBJ2-5,.,.,TRBV28,CASSVLETQYF,TGTGCCAGCAGCGTTCTGGAGACCCAGTACTTC
TRBJ1-4,few,.,TRBV7-9,CASSSTTGINEKLFF,TGTGCCAGCAGCTCAACTACAGGGATTAATGAAAAACTGTTTTTT
TRBJ1-5,.,.,TRBV5-5,CASSLEAAGEFNQPQHF,TGTGCCAGCAGCTTGGAGGCGGCAGGGGAGTTCAACCAGCCCCAGCATTTT
TRBJ1-2,.,.,TRBV12-3/TRBV12-4,CASRLGTEGGYTF,TGTGCCAGCAGGTTAGGGACCGAGGGCGGCTACACCTTC
TRBJ2-5,few,TRBD2,TRBV3-1/TRBV3-2,CASSRLAATETQYF,TGTGCCAGCAGCCGACTAGCGGCAACAGAGACCCAGTACTTC
TRBJ1-6,.,.,TRBV15,CATSRDLYNSPLHF,TGTGCCACCAGCAGAGACCTCTATAATTCACCCCTCCACTTT
TRBJ2-7,.,.,TRBV9,CASSPSSSYEQYF,TGTGCCAGCAGCCCTTCGTCCAGCTACGAGCAGTACTTC
TRBJ1-5,.,.,TRBV6-2/TRBV6-3,CASSSLQAYSNQPQHF,TGTGCCAGCAGTTCCCTCCAAGCATACAGCAATCAGCCCCAGCATTTT
TRBJ1-1,.,.,TRBV7-6,CASSPGMSTEAFF,TGTGCCAGCAGCCCAGGGATGAGCACTGAAGCTTTCTTT
TRBJ2-1,.,TRBD2,TRBV5-4,CASSAETSLRYNEQFF,TGTGCCAGCAGCGCTGAGACTAGCCTGAGGTACAATGAGCAGTTCTTC
TRBJ1-1,.,.,TRBV7-9,CASRKAANTEAFF,TGTGCCAGCAGAAAGGCGGCGAACACTGAAGCTTTCTTT
TRBJ2-7,.,.,TRBV5-1,CASSRQGLVYEQYF,TGCGCCAGCAGCCGACAGGGACTTGTCTACGAGCAGTACTTC
TRBJ1-3,.,.,TRBV9,CASSVAGSSSSGNTIYF,TGTGCCAGCAGCGTAGCAGGCAGCTCGAGCTCTGGAAACACCATATATTTT
TRBJ1-2,few,.,TRBV6-2/TRBV6-3,CASSLPGQGAYGYTF,TGTGCCAGCAGTTTACCGGGACAAGGGGCCTATGGCTACACCTTC
TRBJ1-1,few,.,TRBV4-3,CASSQEVSGPPRYTEAFF,TGCGCCAGCAGCCAAGAAGTCTCAGGGCCCCCGAGGTACACTGAAGCTTTCTTT
TRBJ1-5,.,.,TRBV5-4,CASSFQGFEQPQHF,TGTGCCAGCAGCTTTCAGGGTTTCGAACAGCCCCAGCATTTT
TRBJ2-3,.,TRBD1,TRBV5-6,CASSLPWDRGPDTQYF,TGTGCCAGCAGCTTACCTTGGGACAGGGGGCCAGATACGCAGTATTTT
TRBJ1-6,.,.,TRBV19,CASSLQAVGQLNSPLHF,TGTGCCAGTAGTCTGCAGGCCGTGGGGCAGCTGAATTCACCCCTCCACTTT
TRBJ1-2,few,.,TRBV29-1,CSVVNRGTHGYTF,TGCAGCGTCGTAAATAGGGGGACCCATGGCTACACCTTC
TRBJ2-1,.,TRBD2,TRBV7-2,CASSLTRGGGEQFF,TGTGCCAGCAGCTTAACGCGGGGGGGCGGCGAGCAGTTCTTC
TRBJ1-4,.,.,TRBV18,CASSPNRFGGGNEKLFF,TGTGCCAGCTCACCAAACCGTTTTGGAGGCGGTAATGAAAAACTGTTTTTT
TRBJ2-2,once,.,TRBV7-2,CASSLRGNGELFF,TGTGCCAGCAGCTTAAGGGGGAACGGGGAGCTGTTTTTT
TRBJ1-3,.,.,TRBV6-1,CASSEGGSSGNTIYF,TGTGCCAGCAGTGAAGGAGGTAGCTCTGGAAACACCATATATTTT
TRBJ1-3,.,.,TRBV30,CAWSQGVSGNTIYF,TGTGCCTGGAGTCAAGGGGTTTCAGGAAACACCATATATTTT
TRBJ1-5,.,.,TRBV11-2,CASSLAGFGQPQHF,TGTGCCAGCAGCTTAGCGGGGTTTGGTCAGCCCCAGCATTTT
TRBJ1-6,few,.,TRBV21-1,CASNPGFDNSPLHF,TGTGCCAGCAATCCAGGGTTCGATAATTCACCCCTCCACTTT
TRBJ2-6,.,TRBD1,TRBV2,CATKRQGAQAGANVLTF,TGTGCCACCAAAAGACAGGGGGCGCAGGCTGGGGCCAACGTCCTGACTTTC
TRBJ2-7,.,.,TRBV6-7,CASSYSISGTSYEQYF,TGTGCCAGCAGTTACTCGATTTCGGGTACCTCCTACGAGCAGTACTTC
TRBJ1-2,.,.,TRBV5-4,CASSLSVNYGYTF,TGTGCCAGCAGCTTGTCAGTTAACTATGGCTACACCTTC
TRBJ2-2,.,.,TRBV3-1/TRBV3-2,CASSQYRNRASTGELFF,TGTGCCAGCAGCCAATATCGGAACAGGGCGAGCACCGGGGAGCTGTTTTTT
TRBJ1-5,.,.,TRBV7-9,CASSLALDQPQHF,TGTGCCAGCAGCTTAGCCCTTGATCAGCCCCAGCATTTT
TRBJ2-7,once,.,TRBV7-8,CASSHARGEQYF,TGTGCCAGCAGCCACGCCCGGGGCGAGCAGTACTTC
TRBJ1-2,few,TRBD1,TRBV19,CASSREGGADGYTF,TGTGCCAGTAGTAGGGAAGGGGGCGCGGATGGCTACACCTTC
TRBJ1-2,.,.,TRBV28,CASSLGVDYGYTF,TGTGCCAGCAGTTTAGGAGTGGACTATGGCTACACCTTC
TRBJ2-1,.,TRBD2,TRBV28,CASSLTSGSSEQFF,TGTGCCAGCAGTTTAACTAGCGGGAGCAGTGAGCAGTTCTTC
TRBJ1-3,.,TRBD1,TRBV11-2,CASSLRDRPLLGNTIYF,TGTGCCAGCAGCCTCCGGGACAGACCTCTGCTTGGAAACACCATATATTTT
TRBJ1-3,.,.,TRBV7-2,CASSLWAASGNTIYF,TGTGCCAGCAGCCTATGGGCAGCCTCTGGAAACACCATATATTTT
TRBJ1-6,.,TRBD1,TRBV23-1,CASRTKTGRNSPLHF,TGCGCCAGCAGAACAAAGACAGGGCGCAATTCACCCCTCCACTTT
TRBJ1-5,.,TRBD1,TRBV6-1,CASSEYVGQGDQPQHF,TGTGCCAGCAGTGAATACGTTGGACAGGGCGATCAGCCCCAGCATTTT
TRBJ1-1,.,.,TRBV5-1,CASSPTDRSNTEAFF,TGCGCCAGCAGCCCCACCGACAGGTCGAACACTGAAGCTTTCTTT
TRBJ2-3,.,.,TRBV6-2/TRBV6-3,CASSYVPGLASTDTQYF,TGTGCCAGCAGTTACGTGCCGGGCCTAGCTAGCACAGATACGCAGTATTTT
TRBJ1-2,.,.,TRBV11-2,CASSLGGAPDRRGGYTF,TGTGCCAGCAGCTTGGGGGGGGCGCCAGATCGGAGAGGTGGCTACACCTTC
TRBJ2-1,.,TRBD2,TRBV7-2,CATRLADYNEQFF,TGTGCCACCCGACTAGCGGACTACAATGAGCAGTTCTTC